This TCR beta chain was sequenced in a study of patients and donors after allogeneic stem cell transplantation. Deletions cut 8 bases from V and 4 bases from J, with 30 bases between. This CDR3 comprises 18 residues. Germline-derived CDR1 and CDR2 are MDHEN and SYDVKM. TCRdb ran MiXCR on the RT-PCR reads and lists one entry per CDR3 protein. The table has approximately 20,000 distinct CDR3 sequences, about 5% seen once. This clonotype has ten or more counts. V gene TRBV28 combines with J gene TRBJ2-7; D is possibly TRBD2 (5 bases). This receptor was taken from a human donor who was either an allogeneic HSCT recipient or a stem cell or donor lymphocyte infusion donor (not recorded which). It is not recorded whose cells these are; they may come from a transplant donor. The sequenced material came from blood, either unsorted or a sorted T cell fraction (not recorded which). DNA for the CDR3: TGTGCCAGCCGGGGTGCCCTCCGCCGTAGGGCCAAAAGGTACGAGCAGTACTTC. Residues: CASRGALRRRAKRYEQYF.